Given below is one T cell receptor (beta chain) in context. TCRdb reanalysed the RT-PCR reads using MiXCR and keeps one entry per CDR3 protein. The sample contains 100,000 to 120,000 distinct CDR3 sequences, approximately 40% of which appear only once. This sample is drawn from a study of patients and donors after allogeneic stem cell transplantation. The receptor was isolated from a human donor who was either an allogeneic HSCT recipient or a stem cell or donor lymphocyte infusion donor (not recorded which). It is not recorded whose cells these are; they may come from a transplant donor. The sequenced sample consisted of blood, either unsorted or a sorted T cell fraction (not recorded which).

For the CDR3, the DNA is TGTGCCAGCAGCCAACTCGGACTTTCCAAAAACATTCAGTACTTC. Translation: CASSQLGLSKNIQYF. The chain uses TRBV3-1 and TRBJ2-4, with D possibly matching TRBD2 (5 bases). The CDR3 totals 15 residues. Germline CDR1 LGHDT, CDR2 YNNKEL (reference sequence). Trimming left V 2 bases short and J 2 bases short, with 10 bases between. The whole variable domain, remainder taken from reference TRBV3-1 and TRBJ2-4, is DTAVSQTPKYLVTQMGNDKSIKCEQNLGHDTMYWYKQDSKKFLKIMFSYNNKELIINETVPNRFSPKSPDKAHLNLHINSLELGDSAVYFCASSQLGLSKNIQYFGAGTRLSVL.